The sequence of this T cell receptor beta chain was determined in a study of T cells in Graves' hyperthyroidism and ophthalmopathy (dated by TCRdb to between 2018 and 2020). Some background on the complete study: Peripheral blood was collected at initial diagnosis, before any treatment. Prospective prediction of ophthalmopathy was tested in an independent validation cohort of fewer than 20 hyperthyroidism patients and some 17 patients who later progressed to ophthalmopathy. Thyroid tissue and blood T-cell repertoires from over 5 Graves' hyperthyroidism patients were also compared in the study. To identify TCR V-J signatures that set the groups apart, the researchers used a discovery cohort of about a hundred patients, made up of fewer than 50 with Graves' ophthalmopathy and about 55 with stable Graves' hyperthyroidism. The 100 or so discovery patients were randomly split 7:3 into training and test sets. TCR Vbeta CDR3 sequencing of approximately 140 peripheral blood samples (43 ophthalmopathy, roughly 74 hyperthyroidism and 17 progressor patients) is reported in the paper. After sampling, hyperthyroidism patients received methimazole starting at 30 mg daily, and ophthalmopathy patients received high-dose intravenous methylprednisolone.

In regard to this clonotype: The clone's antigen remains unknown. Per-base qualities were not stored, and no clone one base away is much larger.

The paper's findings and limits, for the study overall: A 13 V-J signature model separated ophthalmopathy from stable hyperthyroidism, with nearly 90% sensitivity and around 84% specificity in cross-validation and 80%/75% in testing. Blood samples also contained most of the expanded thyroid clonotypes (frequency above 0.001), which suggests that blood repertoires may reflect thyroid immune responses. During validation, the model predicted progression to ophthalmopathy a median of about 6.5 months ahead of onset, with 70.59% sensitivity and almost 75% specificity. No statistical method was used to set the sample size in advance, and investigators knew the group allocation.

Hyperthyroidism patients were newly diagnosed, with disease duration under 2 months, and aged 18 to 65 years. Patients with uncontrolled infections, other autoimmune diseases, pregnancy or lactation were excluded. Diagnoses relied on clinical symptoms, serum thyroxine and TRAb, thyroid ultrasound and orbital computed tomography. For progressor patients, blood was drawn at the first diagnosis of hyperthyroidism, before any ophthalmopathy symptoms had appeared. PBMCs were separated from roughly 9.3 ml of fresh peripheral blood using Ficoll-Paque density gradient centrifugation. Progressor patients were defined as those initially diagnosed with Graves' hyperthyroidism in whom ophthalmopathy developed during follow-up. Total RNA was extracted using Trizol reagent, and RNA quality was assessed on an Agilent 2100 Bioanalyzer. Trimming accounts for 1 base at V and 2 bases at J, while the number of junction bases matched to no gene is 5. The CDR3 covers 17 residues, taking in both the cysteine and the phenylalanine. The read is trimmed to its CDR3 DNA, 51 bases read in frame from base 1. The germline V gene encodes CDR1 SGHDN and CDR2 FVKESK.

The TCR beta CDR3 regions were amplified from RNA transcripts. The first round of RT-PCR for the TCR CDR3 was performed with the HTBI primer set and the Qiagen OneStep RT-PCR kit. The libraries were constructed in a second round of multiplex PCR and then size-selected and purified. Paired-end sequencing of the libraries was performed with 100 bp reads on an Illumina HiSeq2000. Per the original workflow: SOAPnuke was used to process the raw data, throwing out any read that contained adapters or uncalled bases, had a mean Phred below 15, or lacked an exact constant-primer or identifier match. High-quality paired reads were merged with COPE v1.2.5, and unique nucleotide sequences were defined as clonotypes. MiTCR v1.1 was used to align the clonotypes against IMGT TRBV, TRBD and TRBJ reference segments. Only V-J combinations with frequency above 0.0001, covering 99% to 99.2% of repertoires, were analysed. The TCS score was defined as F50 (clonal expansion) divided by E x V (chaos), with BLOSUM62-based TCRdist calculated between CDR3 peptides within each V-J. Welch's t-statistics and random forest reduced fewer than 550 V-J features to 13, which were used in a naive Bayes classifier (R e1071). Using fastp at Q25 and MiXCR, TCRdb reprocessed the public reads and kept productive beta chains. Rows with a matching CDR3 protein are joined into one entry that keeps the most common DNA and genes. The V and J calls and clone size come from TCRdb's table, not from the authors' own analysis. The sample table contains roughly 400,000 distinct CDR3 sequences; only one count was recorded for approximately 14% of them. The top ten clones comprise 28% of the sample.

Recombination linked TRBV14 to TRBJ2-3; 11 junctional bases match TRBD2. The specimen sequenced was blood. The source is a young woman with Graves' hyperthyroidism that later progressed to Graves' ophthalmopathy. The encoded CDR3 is CASSQAGTSGPTDTQYF. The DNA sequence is TGTGCCAGCAGCCAAGCCGGGACTAGCGGACCCACAGATACGCAGTATTTT.